This TCR beta chain was captured by sequencing in a study of control samples from healthy donors and cancer patients. This clone is a singleton in its sample. Repertoires were generated with immunoSEQ multiplex PCR, while TCRdb's copy carries only in-frame clones and drops some. The sample carries approximately 120,000 clones, roughly 84% recorded once. The sample comprised blood. The TCR comes from a man in his late teens or twenties in good health.

The CDR3 is CASSYGGGGYTF. The CDR3 DNA reads TGTGCCAGCAGTTATGGGGGGGGCGGCTACACCTTC. This rearrangement joins TRBV6-2 or TRBV6-3 to TRBJ1-2; TRBD1 is a possible D gene (6 bases). The CDR3 contains 12 residues. The germline gives CDR1 MNHEY, CDR2 SVGEGT. With 3 bases removed from V and 8 bases from J, the gap between germline ends came to 10 bases.